The rows below give T cell receptor beta chains drawn from one sample of a study of blood T cell repertoires in COVID-19. TCRdb keeps only in-frame clones here, not all; method: immunoSEQ multiplex PCR. The sample has about 300,000 clones, 86% seen once. The sequencing input was PBMCs or T cells enriched from blood (not recorded which). The receptors derive from a man in his thirties or forties who had recovered from COVID-19. Both conserved end residues are part of each CDR3. The D gene is left open where the match is weak. Clone size is not always given. Where it is, it says once, few, many or a class for expanded clones.

D gene: NA
J gene: TRBJ1-2
clone size: NA
V gene: TRBV29-1
CDR3 DNA: TGCAGCGTTGAGCTCTTCGCAGGTCTCCGCTATGGCTACACCTTC
CDR3 protein: CSVELFAGLRYGYTF

D gene: TRBD1
J gene: TRBJ2-6
clone size: NA
V gene: TRBV3-1/TRBV3-2
CDR3 DNA: TGTGCCAGCAGCTACAGGGGGCCCACTGGGGCCAACGTCCTGACTTTC
CDR3 protein: CASSYRGPTGANVLTF

D gene: NA
J gene: TRBJ2-1
clone size: NA
V gene: TRBV27
CDR3 DNA: TGTGCCAGCAGTTTGTTAGCTCGGGGCAATGAGCAGTTCTTC
CDR3 protein: CASSLLARGNEQFF

D gene: TRBD2
J gene: TRBJ2-1
clone size: NA
V gene: TRBV28
CDR3 DNA: TGTGCCAGCAGTGCCCCGGGGGGGACTTCCTACAATGAGCAGTTCTTC
CDR3 protein: CASSAPGGTSYNEQFF

D gene: TRBD1
J gene: TRBJ2-1
clone size: NA
V gene: TRBV6-5
CDR3 DNA: TGTGCCAGCAGTCCTCGGACAGGGCCCTACAATGAGCAGTTCTTC
CDR3 protein: CASSPRTGPYNEQFF

D gene: TRBD1
J gene: TRBJ1-1
clone size: once
V gene: TRBV18
CDR3 DNA: TGTGCCAGCTCACCCGGACAGGTTGACACTGAAGCTTTCTTT
CDR3 protein: CASSPGQVDTEAFF

D gene: NA
J gene: TRBJ2-3
clone size: NA
V gene: TRBV18
CDR3 DNA: TGTGCCAGCTCACCACCCGGGGTGGATACGCAGTATTTT
CDR3 protein: CASSPPGVDTQYF

D gene: NA
J gene: TRBJ1-6
clone size: NA
V gene: TRBV7-6
CDR3 DNA: TGTGCCAGCAGCTCACAGCAGGGGCCCAACAATTCACCCCTCCACTTT
CDR3 protein: CASSSQQGPNNSPLHF

D gene: NA
J gene: TRBJ2-7
clone size: few
V gene: TRBV5-6
CDR3 DNA: TGTGCCAGCAGCTTCGGGGACATCGCGTACGAGCAGTACTTC
CDR3 protein: CASSFGDIAYEQYF

D gene: TRBD2
J gene: TRBJ2-3
clone size: NA
V gene: TRBV7-9
CDR3 DNA: TGTGCCAGCAGCTCCACCCGGGAGGGCGTGGATACGCAGTATTTT
CDR3 protein: CASSSTREGVDTQYF

D gene: TRBD1
J gene: TRBJ1-1
clone size: once
V gene: TRBV6-4
CDR3 DNA: TGTGCCTCCAAAGGGACAGGGGCCACTGAAGCTTTCTTT
CDR3 protein: CASKGTGATEAFF

D gene: NA
J gene: TRBJ1-1
clone size: NA
V gene: TRBV11-3
CDR3 DNA: TGTGCCAGCAGCACCCGACAGGTTCTTAACACTGAAGCTTTCTTT
CDR3 protein: CASSTRQVLNTEAFF

D gene: TRBD2
J gene: TRBJ2-3
clone size: NA
V gene: TRBV6-5
CDR3 DNA: TGTGCCAGCAACCACAGCGGGAGCTCTCCAGATACGCAGTATTTT
CDR3 protein: CASNHSGSSPDTQYF

D gene: NA
J gene: TRBJ2-2
clone size: NA
V gene: TRBV21-1
CDR3 DNA: TGTGCCAGCAGCAAAGAGGGACAGGGGAACACCGGGGAGCTGTTTTTT
CDR3 protein: CASSKEGQGNTGELFF

D gene: TRBD1
J gene: TRBJ1-2
clone size: NA
V gene: TRBV27
CDR3 DNA: TGTGCCAGCAGTCCTCTCCTGGTGACAGGGGCCTATGGCTACACCTTC
CDR3 protein: CASSPLLVTGAYGYTF

D gene: NA
J gene: TRBJ1-1
clone size: NA
V gene: TRBV5-5
CDR3 DNA: TGTGCCAGCAGCTTGGCCTGGTGGACAGAGTTGAACACTGAAGCTTTCTTT
CDR3 protein: CASSLAWWTELNTEAFF

D gene: TRBD1
J gene: TRBJ2-7
clone size: few
V gene: TRBV6-2/TRBV6-3
CDR3 DNA: TGTGCCAGCAGTTATACAGGGGGATACGAGCAGTACTTC
CDR3 protein: CASSYTGGYEQYF

D gene: NA
J gene: TRBJ1-2
clone size: NA
V gene: TRBV10-2
CDR3 DNA: TGCGCCAGCGGTCCTACCGGGACTCCCCTCCCATATGGCTACACCTTC
CDR3 protein: CASGPTGTPLPYGYTF

D gene: TRBD2
J gene: TRBJ2-7
clone size: NA
V gene: TRBV19
CDR3 DNA: TGTGCCAGTAGTGGGAGGGGTGTTGACGAGCAGTACTTC
CDR3 protein: CASSGRGVDEQYF

D gene: NA
J gene: TRBJ2-2
clone size: NA
V gene: TRBV4-1
CDR3 DNA: TGCGCCAGCAGCCTCATAGGAGGGACGAACACCGGGGAGCTGTTTTTT
CDR3 protein: CASSLIGGTNTGELFF

D gene: NA
J gene: TRBJ2-3
clone size: NA
V gene: TRBV5-1
CDR3 DNA: TGCGCCAGCAGCTTGGGTGTGCGGGACAGCACAGATACGCAGTATTTT
CDR3 protein: CASSLGVRDSTDTQYF

D gene: TRBD2
J gene: TRBJ2-1
clone size: NA
V gene: TRBV13
CDR3 DNA: TGTGCCAGCAGCTTTAGCGGGGACCGTTACAATGAGCAGTTCTTC
CDR3 protein: CASSFSGDRYNEQFF

D gene: NA
J gene: TRBJ2-5
clone size: NA
V gene: TRBV27
CDR3 DNA: TGTGCCAGCAAGACCTTAGCGGGACAGGAGACCCAGTACTTC
CDR3 protein: CASKTLAGQETQYF

D gene: NA
J gene: TRBJ1-2
clone size: NA
V gene: TRBV25-1
CDR3 DNA: TGTGCCAGCAGTGGCGGGACGGGCGGTGGCTACACCTTC
CDR3 protein: CASSGGTGGGYTF

D gene: NA
J gene: TRBJ2-7
clone size: few
V gene: TRBV14
CDR3 DNA: TGTGCCAGCAGCCAAGACTGGGAGAGAGAGCAGTACTTC
CDR3 protein: CASSQDWEREQYF

D gene: TRBD1
J gene: TRBJ1-2
clone size: NA
V gene: TRBV28
CDR3 DNA: TGTGCCAGCAGGGGACAGGGTAGAGGCTACACCTTC
CDR3 protein: CASRGQGRGYTF

D gene: NA
J gene: TRBJ1-2
clone size: NA
V gene: TRBV28
CDR3 DNA: TGTGCCAGCAGCGACAGGAAAGGCTACACCTTC
CDR3 protein: CASSDRKGYTF

D gene: NA
J gene: TRBJ1-2
clone size: NA
V gene: TRBV5-1
CDR3 DNA: TGCGCCAGCAGCTTAGAGGGCGTTCGCCGCGCTAACTATGGCTACACCTTC
CDR3 protein: CASSLEGVRRANYGYTF

D gene: NA
J gene: TRBJ2-2
clone size: NA
V gene: TRBV7-8
CDR3 DNA: TGTGCCAGCAGCTTATTGGGGGGGCAAACCGGGGAGCTGTTTTTT
CDR3 protein: CASSLLGGQTGELFF

D gene: NA
J gene: TRBJ2-3
clone size: NA
V gene: TRBV18
CDR3 DNA: TGTGCCAGCTCACCAGACACTAGCACAGATACGCAGTATTTT
CDR3 protein: CASSPDTSTDTQYF